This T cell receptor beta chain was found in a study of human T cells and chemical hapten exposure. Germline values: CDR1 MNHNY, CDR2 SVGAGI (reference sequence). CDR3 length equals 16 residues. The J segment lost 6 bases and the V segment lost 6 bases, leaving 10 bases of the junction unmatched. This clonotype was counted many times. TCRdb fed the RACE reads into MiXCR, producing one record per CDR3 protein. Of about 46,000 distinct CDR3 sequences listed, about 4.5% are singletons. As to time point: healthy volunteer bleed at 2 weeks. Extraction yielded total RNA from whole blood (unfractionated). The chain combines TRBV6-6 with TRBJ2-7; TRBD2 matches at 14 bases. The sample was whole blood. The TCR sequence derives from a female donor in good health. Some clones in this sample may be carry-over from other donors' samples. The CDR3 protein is CASSAGLAGGPSEQYF. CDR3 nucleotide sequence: TGTGCCAGCAGCGCCGGACTAGCGGGGGGCCCGAGCGAGCAGTACTTC.